The 15 T cell receptor beta chains listed next were all sequenced from one sample in a study of T cell responses to AZD1222 COVID-19 vaccine. TCRdb keeps only in-frame clones here, not all; method: immunoSEQ multiplex PCR. The sample consists of some 150,000 clones, 88% of them appearing once. Sequencing was performed on peripheral blood, taken on day 0 of AZD1222 vaccination. The source is an adult in good health.

This chain uses TRBV7-9 with TRBJ1-4; D unresolved. The V and J ends lost 4 bases and 4 bases respectively, with 10 bases between them. Germline lookup yields CDR1 SEHNR and CDR2 FQNEAQ (reference sequence). This CDR3 is built from 14 residues. In nucleotides, the CDR3 is TGTGCCAGCAGCTCCGTGCGGATTAATGAAAAACTGTTTTTT. It specifies CASSSVRINEKLFF.

This rearrangement joins TRBV7-2 to TRBJ2-1; no reliable D call. The germline V gene encodes CDR1 SGHTA and CDR2 FQGNSA. The CDR3 consists of 17 residues. The germline V and J ends were trimmed by 0 bases and 0 bases, with 12 bases remaining between them. The CDR3 DNA sequence: TGTGCCAGCAGCTTAGCGCCTAGATTTTCCTCCTACAATGAGCAGTTCTTC. Its protein is CASSLAPRFSSYNEQFF.

The chain couples TRBV3-1 (or the pseudogene TRBV3-2) to TRBJ1-1; TRBD1 matches at 8 bases. V was clipped by 3 bases and J by 4 bases; unmatched bases: 7. The CDR3 consists of 15 residues. CDR1 is LGHDT and CDR2 is YNNKEL in the germline V gene (reference sequence). The CDR3: CASSQRTGGGTEAFF. The CDR3 DNA is TGTGCCAGCAGCCAGCGCACAGGGGGAGGCACTGAAGCTTTCTTT.

This chain joins TRBV10-3 and TRBJ1-2; D gene ambiguous. Germline V gene data show CDR1 as ENHRY and CDR2 as SYGVKD. CDR3 length: 13 residues. V lost 2 bases and J lost 4, with 8 bases in between. For the CDR3, the DNA is TGTGCCATCAGTGAGAGGTTAGGCTATGGCTACACCTTC. This translates into CAISERLGYGYTF.

The chain uses TRBV4-2 and TRBJ2-1; D not resolved. Germline V lookup: CDR1 LGHNA, CDR2 YNFKEQ. The V and J ends lost 0 bases and 9 bases respectively, with 6 bases between them. The CDR3 contains 12 residues. The CDR3 DNA reads as TGTGCCAGCAGCCAAGAGTCGCCTGAGCAGTTCTTC. Translated: CASSQESPEQFF.

V and J are TRBV2 and TRBJ1-5; D unclear. V was clipped by 1 base and J by 7 bases, with 8 bases between them. The CDR3 runs to 13 residues. Germline CDR1 SNHLY, CDR2 FYNNEI. The chain's CDR3 is CASSEGPGQPQHF. In nucleotides, the CDR3 is TGTGCCAGCAGTGAAGGTCCCGGCCAGCCCCAGCATTTT.

The V gene is TRBV28, the J gene TRBJ2-2, with TRBD2 identical over 10 bases. J gave up 4 bases and V 5 bases, and 4 bases lay outside the gene matches. CDR3 length: 15 amino acids. The germline CDR1 and CDR2 sequences are MDHEN and SYDVKM. CDR3 loop: CASSLAGVSTGELFF. The CDR3 coding sequence is TGTGCCAGCAGTCTAGCGGGAGTGAGCACCGGGGAGCTGTTTTTT.

The chain has TRBV7-6 and TRBJ2-3; D is ambiguous. Germline values: CDR1 SGHVS, CDR2 FNYEAQ. The CDR3 runs to 12 residues. The germline V and J ends were trimmed by 5 bases and 1 base, with 4 bases remaining between them. CDR3 residues: CASSARTDTQYF. The CDR3 DNA sequence: TGTGCCAGCAGCGCCCGCACAGATACGCAGTATTTT.

V and J are TRBV28 and TRBJ2-7; 11 nucleotides line up with TRBD1. V dropped 5 bases and J dropped 1; count of bases not matched to a gene: 7. The CDR3 has 16 amino acids. Germline assignment: CDR1 MDHEN and CDR2 SYDVKM. CDR3 amino acids: CASSPSGTGGSYEQYF. The DNA for the CDR3 is TGTGCCAGCAGTCCATCCGGGACAGGGGGTTCCTACGAGCAGTACTTC.

As DNA, the CDR3 is TGTGCCTGGTCGGGGGGAATGGGAACGGTCGAAAAACTGTTTTTT. Residues: CAWSGGMGTVEKLFF. The chain is built from TRBV30 and TRBJ1-4, with a weak D call TRBD1 (5 bases). The CDR3 spans 15 residues. Trimming cost V 5 bases and J 8 bases, with 21 bases left between them. Germline V CDR1 and CDR2: GTSNPN, SVGIG (reference sequence).

The gene calls are TRBV3-1 (or the pseudogene TRBV3-2) and TRBJ2-1, with D perhaps TRBD1 or TRBD2 (5 bases each). V was trimmed by 1 base and J by 8 bases, leaving 12 bases between them. The germline gives CDR1 LGHDT, CDR2 YNNKEL (reference sequence). This CDR3 is built from 14 residues. CDR3 sequence (DNA): TGTGCCAGCAGCCAAGGGGACGGACGGGATGAGCAGTTCTTC. It yields the protein CASSQGDGRDEQFF.

This rearrangement joins TRBV7-8 to TRBJ1-2; no firm D call. This CDR3 is built from 13 residues. CDR1 and CDR2 from the germline V gene are SGHVS and FQNEAQ. V was cut by 5 bases and J by 2 bases, with 9 bases left in between. DNA of the CDR3: TGTGCCAGCAGCAATAACGTAAACTATGGCTACACCTTC. As protein: CASSNNVNYGYTF.

V is TRBV3-1 (or the pseudogene TRBV3-2) and J is TRBJ2-2; 11 bases align to TRBD2. The J segment lost 4 bases and the V segment lost 0 bases, leaving 10 bases of the junction unmatched. CDR1 is LGHDT, CDR2 YNNKEL, per germline (reference sequence). This CDR3 contains 19 residues. The CDR3 protein is CASSQDQLAGGTLTGELFF. CDR3 nucleotides: TGTGCCAGCAGCCAAGATCAGTTAGCGGGAGGGACCCTCACCGGGGAGCTGTTTTTT.

The chain has TRBV10-3 and TRBJ2-1, with D uncertain. The germline V and J ends were trimmed by 4 bases and 8 bases, with 9 bases remaining between them. Germline values: CDR1 ENHRY, CDR2 SYGVKD. CDR3 length: 12 residues. The CDR3 protein is CAISGATDEQFF. CDR3 coding DNA: TGTGCCATCAGTGGGGCAACCGATGAGCAGTTCTTC.

V usage is TRBV3-1 (or the pseudogene TRBV3-2) and J usage is TRBJ1-3, with a weak D call TRBD1 (5 bases). CDR1 and CDR2 from the germline V gene are LGHDT and YNNKEL (reference sequence). This CDR3 region has 15 residues. Trimming shortened V by 3 bases and J by 0 bases, and 9 bases separated the two germline ends. The DNA for the CDR3 is TGTGCCAGCAGCCAGGGGACCTACTCTGGAAACACCATATATTTT. Encoded protein: CASSQGTYSGNTIYF.